This T cell receptor beta chain was sequenced for a study of identical twins. Study observations and caveats: Cross-sectional statistics, not tracking of the same donors, supported the conclusions.

This clonotype was detected ten times or more. As yet, its antigen is unknown. The CDR3 runs to 15 residues. The trim removed 1 base at V and 6 bases at J, leaving 6 bases unmatched. Germline loops: CDR1 SGHRS, CDR2 YFSETQ. TCRdb analysed the 5' RACE reads with MiXCR anew, one entry per CDR3 protein. The sample yields 400,000 to 600,000 distinct CDR3 sequences, about a fifth seen once. This sample was also put to use in a study of yellow fever vaccine responses in identical twins.

The rearrangement links TRBV5-1 to TRBJ2-3, with 9 bases aligning to TRBD2. Sequencing was done on a sample of CD4+ T cells sorted from blood. The receptor's source is a young woman in good health. CDR3 nucleotide sequence: TGCGCCAGCAGCTTGCCAGCGGGGGGAGGCGATACGCAGTATTTT. The encoded protein is CASSLPAGGGDTQYF.